This TCR beta chain was sequenced for a study of cytomegalovirus exposure and HLA in healthy donors. Study-wide results and limits: Beyond CMV serostatus, there was no information to go on about immune exposure. Relative to the approximately 670-donor mean, N-insertions were reportedly fewer in an Asian-associated ancestry cluster in a later analysis.

Vbeta (60) and Jbeta (13) primers were used in the PCR. Some clones are missing from TCRdb's copy, which holds only in-frame ones; the method was immunoSEQ multiplex PCR. Among roughly 120,000 clones listed, approximately 80% were seen once. For this donor, CMV serostatus was not recorded. Germline V CDR1 and CDR2: SGHTA, FQGNSA. V shed 5 bases and J 4 bases; nucleotides not matched to a gene: 9. The CDR3 is 15 amino acids. This clone turned up a few times. What it binds is not known. The V and J genes are TRBV7-2 and TRBJ2-5; the match to TRBD1 covers 8 bases. The specimen was PBMCs. This TCR derives from a human donor in good health. Here the CDR3 reads CASSATGGSGETQYF. The CDR3 DNA is TGTGCCAGCAGCGCTACAGGGGGGTCGGGAGAGACCCAGTACTTC.